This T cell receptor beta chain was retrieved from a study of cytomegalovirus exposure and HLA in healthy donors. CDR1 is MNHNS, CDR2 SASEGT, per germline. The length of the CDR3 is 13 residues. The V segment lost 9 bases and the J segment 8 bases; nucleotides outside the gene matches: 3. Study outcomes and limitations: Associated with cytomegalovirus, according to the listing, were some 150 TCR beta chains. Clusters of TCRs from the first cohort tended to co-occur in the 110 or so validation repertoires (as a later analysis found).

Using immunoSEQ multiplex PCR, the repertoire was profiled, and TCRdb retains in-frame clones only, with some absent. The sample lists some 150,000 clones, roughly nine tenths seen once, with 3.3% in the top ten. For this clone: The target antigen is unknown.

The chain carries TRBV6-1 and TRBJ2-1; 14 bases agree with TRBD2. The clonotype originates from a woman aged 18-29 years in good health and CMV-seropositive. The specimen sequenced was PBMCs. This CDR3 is CASGTSGSYEQFF. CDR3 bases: TGTGCCAGTGGGACTAGCGGGAGTTATGAGCAGTTCTTC.